The 21 T cell receptor beta chains below all came from one sample that was sequenced in a study of blood T cell repertoires in COVID-19. Clones were read by immunoSEQ multiplex PCR, and TCRdb kept only the in-frame ones, dropping some. The sample records approximately 360,000 clones, roughly four fifths being singletons. Sequenced material: PBMCs or T cells enriched from blood (not recorded which). The receptors originated from a woman in her forties or fifties who had recovered from COVID-19.

In this sample, this clone turned up once. The V and J genes are TRBV19 and TRBJ1-3; 7 positions agree with TRBD1. The V gene end was trimmed by 4 bases and the J gene end by 1 base; junction bases not matched to a gene: 7. Germline loops: CDR1 LNHDA, CDR2 SQIVND (reference sequence). CDR3 size: 16 residues. The CDR3 sequence: CASSTTGWGSGNTIYF. Here the CDR3 DNA reads TGTGCCAGTAGTACGACAGGGTGGGGGTCTGGAAACACCATATATTTT.

Remarks on this clone: Other DNA variants within this sample encode the same CDR3. The chain recombines TRBV18 with TRBJ1-2, with no clear D. Trimming removed 6 bases at V and 0 bases at J, with 8 bases between. The germline V gene has CDR1 KGHSH and CDR2 LQKENI. The CDR3 runs to 13 residues. The CDR3 DNA sequence: TGTGCCAGCTCCCCGGACTCTAACTATGGCTACACCTTC. It is translated as CASSPDSNYGYTF. The whole variable domain, remainder taken from reference TRBV18 and TRBJ1-2, is NAGVMQNPRHLVRRRGQEARLRCSPMKGHSHVYWYRQLPEEGLKFMVYLQKENIIDESGMPKERFSAEFPKEGPSILRIQQVVRGDSAAYFCASSPDSNYGYTFGSGTRLTVV.

The genes are TRBV6-2 or TRBV6-3 and TRBJ1-5; the D is unclear. Germline V gene data show CDR1 as MNHEY and CDR2 as SVGEGT. With 0 bases removed from V and 6 bases from J, the gap between germline ends came to 9 bases. CDR3 size: 14 residues. The CDR3 coding sequence is TGTGCCAGCAGTTACTCGGTAAACAGTCAGCCCCAGCATTTT. Translated, it gives CASSYSVNSQPQHF.

The rearrangement joins TRBV14 to TRBJ2-1; 9 bases line up with TRBD2. The CDR3 totals 17 residues. CDR1 is SGHDN and CDR2 is FVKESK in the germline V gene. V lost 1 base and J lost 7; bases outside the gene matches: 11. DNA for the CDR3: TGTGCCAGCAGCCAAGTCCCCCTCCGGACTAGCGAGAATGAGCAGTTCTTC. The encoded protein is CASSQVPLRTSENEQFF.

V is TRBV2 and J is TRBJ1-1; 9 positions match TRBD1. With V trimmed by 7 bases and J by 5 bases, 14 bases remained unmatched. CDR3 size: 16 residues. Germline V lookup: CDR1 SNHLY, CDR2 FYNNEI. CDR3 DNA sequence: TGTGCCAGCATCGAAACCGGGACAGGGATTGTTACTGAAGCTTTCTTT. Its translation is CASIETGTGIVTEAFF. The whole variable domain, remainder taken from reference TRBV2 and TRBJ1-1, is EPEVTQTPSHQVTQMGQEVILRCVPISNHLYFYWYRQILGQKVEFLVSFYNNEISEKSEIFDDQFSVERPDGSNFTLKIRSTKLEDSAMYFCASIETGTGIVTEAFFGQGTRLTVV.

The V and J genes are TRBV12-2 and TRBJ2-7; the table's D call, TRBD2, was not checked against the DNA. TRBV12-2 is noted as a pseudogene. The CDR3 spans 12 residues. CDR3 bases: TGTGCAAGTCGCTTATGCGGCTACGAGCAGTACTTC. This encodes CASRLCGYEQYF.

The chain joins TRBV7-2 to TRBJ2-1, with D possibly matching TRBD1 (5 bases). The CDR3 is 16 residues long. Trimming took 2 bases from V and 4 from J, leaving 15 bases between them. CDR1 is SGHTA and CDR2 is FQGNSA in the germline V gene. CDR3 residues: CASSLLAGIRYNEQFF. Here the CDR3 DNA reads TGTGCCAGCAGCTTACTGGCAGGGATTCGGTACAATGAGCAGTTCTTC.

The chain combines TRBV5-1 with TRBJ2-7; 9 bases fit TRBD2. Germline CDR1 and CDR2: SGHRS and YFSETQ. The V segment lost 1 base and the J segment 3 bases; nucleotides outside the gene matches: 5. The CDR3 extends over 15 amino acids. This CDR3 reads CASSLTGTSHYEQYF. In nucleotides, the CDR3 is TGCGCCAGCAGCTTGACCGGGACTAGCCACTACGAGCAGTACTTC.

The chain links TRBV3-1 (or the pseudogene TRBV3-2) to TRBJ1-1; 7 bases agree with TRBD1. In germline, CDR1 is LGHDT, CDR2 YNNKEL (reference sequence). The trim removed 1 base at V and 0 bases at J, leaving 5 bases unmatched. The CDR3 has 16 residues. CDR3 protein: CASSQGLTGLNTEAFF. The CDR3 DNA reads TGTGCCAGCAGCCAAGGACTGACAGGGTTGAACACTGAAGCTTTCTTT.

The DNA for the CDR3 is TGTGCCAGTAGTATCCCTGACAGGATTAATGGCTACACCTTC. It specifies CASSIPDRINGYTF. The gene calls are TRBV19 and TRBJ1-2; weak D call: TRBD1 (6 bases). Trimming took 3 bases from V and 6 from J, leaving 14 bases between them. There are 14 residues in the CDR3. The V gene's germline CDR1 is LNHDA and CDR2 SQIVND (reference sequence).

The V call is TRBV7-2, the J call TRBJ1-2; the D is unclear. V lost 4 bases to trimming and J lost 4 bases, with 13 bases between them. The CDR3 runs 14 residues. Germline V gene lookup returns CDR1 SGHTA and CDR2 FQGNSA. The CDR3 region is CASSWEAISYGYTF. The CDR3 DNA is TGTGCCAGCAGCTGGGAGGCCATCAGCTATGGCTACACCTTC.

This chain links TRBV4-1 with TRBJ1-2, with a possible D match to TRBD1 (5 bases). V lost 4 bases to trimming and J lost 1 base, with 19 bases between them. CDR1 and CDR2 from the germline V gene are MGHRA and YSYEKL. The CDR3 sequence is 17 residues long. CDR3 protein: CASSLDPGNLHNYGYTF. CDR3 nucleotide sequence: TGCGCCAGCAGCCTTGACCCAGGGAACCTCCATAACTATGGCTACACCTTC.

J is TRBJ2-7 and V is TRBV4-3, with 10 bases that match TRBD2. The CDR3 is 15 amino acids. V shed 1 base and J 7 bases; nucleotides not matched to a gene: 7. The germline V gene has CDR1 LGHNA and CDR2 YSLEER. The CDR3: CASSQGTSGIGEQYF. The DNA for the CDR3 is TGCGCCAGCAGCCAAGGGACTAGCGGCATCGGGGAGCAGTACTTC.

The chain employs TRBV4-2 and TRBJ2-3; 11 bases line up with TRBD2. V trimming: 4 bases; J trimming: 0 bases; junction bases outside the gene matches: 3. The CDR3 loop spans 16 amino acids. Germline CDR1 is LGHNA and CDR2 is YNFKEQ. For the CDR3, the DNA is TGTGCCAGCAGCCCGCGGACTAGCGGGAGCACAGATACGCAGTATTTT. The encoded protein is CASSPRTSGSTDTQYF.

The J gene is TRBJ1-1, the V gene TRBV30; 8 bases match TRBD1. The CDR3 consists of 13 residues. Losses at the gene ends were 3 bases for V and 3 bases for J; bases not matched to a gene: 3. The germline gives CDR1 GTSNPN, CDR2 SVGIG (reference sequence). This CDR3 reads CAWRPGGDTEAFF. As DNA, the CDR3 is TGTGCCTGGAGGCCAGGGGGCGACACTGAAGCTTTCTTT.

This clone was seen a single time. CDR3 in DNA: TGTGCCAGCAGCCAAGTAATTGGGGGGGCTGAAAAACTGTTTTTT. Translating it yields CASSQVIGGAEKLFF. J is TRBJ1-4 and V is TRBV14; weak D call: TRBD1 (6 bases). V gave up 1 base and J gave up 7 bases, with 13 bases separating them. Germline V gene data show CDR1 as SGHDN and CDR2 as FVKESK. The CDR3 is 15 residues long.

The CDR3 bases are TGTGCCTGGAGGACAGGGGGGAGGGAGCAGTACTTC. Amino acids: CAWRTGGREQYF. The gene calls are TRBV30 and TRBJ2-7; 9 bases map to TRBD1. This CDR3 region has 12 residues. Trimming cost V 3 bases and J 7 bases; bases outside gene matches: 4. Germline V CDR1 and CDR2: GTSNPN, SVGIG (reference sequence).

The rearrangement joins TRBV6-2 or TRBV6-3 to TRBJ2-2; D gene ambiguous. Trimming cost V 2 bases and J 2 bases, with 15 bases left between them. The germline gives CDR1 MNHEY, CDR2 SVGEGT. This CDR3 contains 17 residues. In nucleotides, the CDR3 is TGTGCCAGCAGTTACGATTGGTCCACCCTAAACACCGGGGAGCTGTTTTTT. Translating it yields CASSYDWSTLNTGELFF.

This clone showed up just a few times. This chain connects TRBV29-1 to TRBJ1-2, with TRBD1 matching over 8 bases. CDR3 size: 14 residues. Trimming took 4 bases from V and 5 from J; bases not matched to a gene: 9. Germline V gives CDR1 SQVTM, CDR2 ANQGSEA. The CDR3 DNA reads TGCAGCGTTGGGGACAGGTGGTCTGAGTATGGCTACACCTTC. The encoded protein is CSVGDRWSEYGYTF.

The chain has TRBV19 and TRBJ2-7, with 12 bases aligning to TRBD2. Trimming cost V 3 bases and J 3 bases; bases outside gene matches: 6. The length of the CDR3 is 16 residues. CDR1 is LNHDA, CDR2 SQIVND, per germline (reference sequence). The CDR3 nucleotides read TGTGCCAGTAGTATTAACGGACTAGCGGGGAACTACGAGCAGTACTTC. It specifies CASSINGLAGNYEQYF.

The genes are TRBV14 and TRBJ1-1, with D hard to call. CDR3 length: 14 amino acids. Germline V CDR1 and CDR2: SGHDN, FVKESK. V was trimmed by 0 bases and J by 6 bases, leaving 11 bases between them. The CDR3 region is CASSQDRITAEAFF. The CDR3 DNA reads TGTGCCAGCAGCCAAGATAGGATAACAGCTGAAGCTTTCTTT.